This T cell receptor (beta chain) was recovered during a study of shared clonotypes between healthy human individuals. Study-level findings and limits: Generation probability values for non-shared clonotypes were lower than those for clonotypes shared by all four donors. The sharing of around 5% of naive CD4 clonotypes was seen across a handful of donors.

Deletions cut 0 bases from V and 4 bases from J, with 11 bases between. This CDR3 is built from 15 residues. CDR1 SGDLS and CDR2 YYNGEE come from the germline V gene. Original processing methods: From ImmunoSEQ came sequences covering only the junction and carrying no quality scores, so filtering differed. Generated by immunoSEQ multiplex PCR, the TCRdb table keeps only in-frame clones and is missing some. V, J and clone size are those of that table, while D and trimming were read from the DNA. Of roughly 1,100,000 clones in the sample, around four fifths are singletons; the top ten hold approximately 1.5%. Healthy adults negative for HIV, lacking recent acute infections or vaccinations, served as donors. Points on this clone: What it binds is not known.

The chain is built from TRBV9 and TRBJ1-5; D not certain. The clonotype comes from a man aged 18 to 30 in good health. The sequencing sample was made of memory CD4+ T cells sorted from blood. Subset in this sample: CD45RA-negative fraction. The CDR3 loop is CASSVGQWGNQPQHF. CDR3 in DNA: TGTGCCAGCAGCGTAGGGCAATGGGGTAATCAGCCCCAGCATTTT. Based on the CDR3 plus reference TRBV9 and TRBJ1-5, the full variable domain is DSGVTQTPKHLITATGQRVTLRCSPRSGDLSVYWYQQSLDQGLQFLIQYYNGEERAKGNILERFSAQQFPDLHSELNLSSLELGDSALYFCASSVGQWGNQPQHFGDGTRLSIL.